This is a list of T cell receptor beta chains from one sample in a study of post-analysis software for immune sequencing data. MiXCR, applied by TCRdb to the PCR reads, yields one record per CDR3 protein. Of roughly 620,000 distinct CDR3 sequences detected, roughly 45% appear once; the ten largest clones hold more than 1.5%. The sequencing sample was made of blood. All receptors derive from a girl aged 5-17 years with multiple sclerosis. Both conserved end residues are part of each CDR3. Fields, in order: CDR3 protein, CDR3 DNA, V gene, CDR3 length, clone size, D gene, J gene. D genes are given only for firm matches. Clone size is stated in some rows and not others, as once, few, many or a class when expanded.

CDR3aa: CASSHQGRSTDTQYF
CDR3nt: TGCGCCAGCAGCCATCAGGGGCGGAGCACAGATACGCAGTATTTT
v_gene: TRBV4-1
len: 15
abundance: -
d_gene: -
j_gene: TRBJ2-3

CDR3aa: CASSLPRQSYEQYF
CDR3nt: TGCGCCAGCAGTCTGCCTAGACAATCCTACGAGCAGTACTTC
v_gene: TRBV10-2
len: 14
abundance: -
d_gene: -
j_gene: TRBJ2-7

CDR3aa: CASSVWGGEQYF
CDR3nt: TGTGCCAGCAGCGTGTGGGGTGGCGAGCAGTACTTC
v_gene: TRBV5-6
len: 12
abundance: few
d_gene: -
j_gene: TRBJ2-7

CDR3aa: CASSLLAGDEQYF
CDR3nt: TGCGCCAGCAGCTTGTTGGCGGGGGACGAGCAGTACTTC
v_gene: TRBV5-1
len: 13
abundance: -
d_gene: TRBD2
j_gene: TRBJ2-7

CDR3aa: CAGSFGGPGVRETQYF
CDR3nt: TGTGCCGGCAGTTTCGGGGGACCAGGAGTCCGGGAGACCCAGTACTTC
v_gene: TRBV12-3/TRBV12-4
len: 16
abundance: -
d_gene: -
j_gene: TRBJ2-5

CDR3aa: CASSAGSYEQYF
CDR3nt: TGTGCCAGCAGCGCAGGCAGCTACGAGCAGTACTTC
v_gene: TRBV7-9
len: 12
abundance: many
d_gene: -
j_gene: TRBJ2-7

CDR3aa: CASSQDRALETQYF
CDR3nt: TGTGCCAGCAGCCAAGATCGGGCGTTAGAGACCCAGTACTTC
v_gene: TRBV4-2
len: 14
abundance: few
d_gene: -
j_gene: TRBJ2-5

CDR3aa: CASSLDRSKNEQFF
CDR3nt: TGTGCCAGCAGCTTAGACAGGAGCAAGAATGAGCAGTTCTTC
v_gene: TRBV7-3
len: 14
abundance: -
d_gene: -
j_gene: TRBJ2-1

CDR3aa: CASSQVGGSRRQSQHF
CDR3nt: TGCGCCAGCAGCCAAGTCGGGGGGTCACGGCGACAGTCCCAGCATTTT
v_gene: TRBV4-1
len: 16
abundance: -
d_gene: -
j_gene: TRBJ1-5

CDR3aa: CASSVGSAESSYNEQFF
CDR3nt: TGTGCCAGCAGCGTAGGATCAGCGGAAAGCTCCTACAATGAGCAGTTCTTC
v_gene: TRBV9
len: 17
abundance: -
d_gene: -
j_gene: TRBJ2-1

CDR3aa: CASSNTTQLGGHRLPYEQYF
CDR3nt: TGTGCCAGCAGCAATACAACCCAATTAGGGGGACACCGCCTCCCCTACGAGCAGTACTTC
v_gene: TRBV21-1
len: 20
abundance: -
d_gene: -
j_gene: TRBJ2-7

CDR3aa: CSARERRGTDTQYF
CDR3nt: TGCAGTGCTAGAGAGCGGCGGGGCACAGATACGCAGTATTTT
v_gene: TRBV20-1
len: 14
abundance: few
d_gene: -
j_gene: TRBJ2-3

CDR3aa: CASSEPHRASNQPQHF
CDR3nt: TGTGCCAGCAGTGAACCCCACAGGGCTTCCAATCAGCCCCAGCATTTT
v_gene: TRBV6-1
len: 16
abundance: -
d_gene: -
j_gene: TRBJ1-5

CDR3aa: CASSYSPAGNQPQHF
CDR3nt: TGTGCCAGCAGTTACTCTCCAGCCGGCAATCAGCCCCAGCATTTT
v_gene: TRBV6-5
len: 15
abundance: -
d_gene: -
j_gene: TRBJ1-5

CDR3aa: CSVEEGAADTQYF
CDR3nt: TGCAGCGTTGAAGAGGGGGCTGCAGATACGCAGTATTTT
v_gene: TRBV29-1
len: 13
abundance: -
d_gene: -
j_gene: TRBJ2-3

CDR3aa: CASTPSEYYEQYF
CDR3nt: TGTGCCAGCACCCCCAGCGAGTACTACGAGCAGTACTTC
v_gene: TRBV7-6
len: 13
abundance: -
d_gene: -
j_gene: TRBJ2-7